Presented here are 32 T cell receptor beta chains from one specimen sequenced in a study of blood T cell repertoires in COVID-19. The repertoire was sequenced with immunoSEQ multiplex PCR; TCRdb's copy has only in-frame clones and lacks some. The sample lists around 290,000 clones, roughly nine tenths seen once, with 1.7% in the top ten. The source material was PBMCs or T cells enriched from blood (not recorded which). These receptors all stem from a woman aged 40-49 years who had recovered from COVID-19.

The J gene is TRBJ2-5, the V gene TRBV11-2, with D perhaps TRBD2 (5 bases). The CDR3 consists of 13 residues. With 5 bases removed from V and 7 bases from J, the gap between germline ends came to 14 bases. In germline, CDR1 is SGHAT, CDR2 FQNNGV. The CDR3 nucleotides are TGTGCCAGCAGCCCAGAAGGGAGAGGGACCCAGTACTTC. This codes for CASSPEGRGTQYF.

J is TRBJ1-4 and V is TRBV7-2; no clear D gene. Germline V gene data show CDR1 as SGHTA and CDR2 as FQGNSA. The V gene lost 8 bases and the J gene lost 0 bases, with 13 bases spanning the gap. CDR3 size: 15 residues. The CDR3 DNA is TGTGCCAGCCAACCCGCCGGGACAACTAATGAAAAACTGTTTTTT. Encoded protein: CASQPAGTTNEKLFF.

This chain uses TRBV15 with TRBJ1-5; no reliable D call. CDR3 size: 14 residues. V lost 1 base and J lost 4, with 8 bases in between. Germline V lookup: CDR1 LNHNV, CDR2 YYDKDF (reference sequence). CDR3 coding DNA: TGTGCCACCAGCAGAGGGGAGGGAAATCAGCCCCAGCATTTT. This translates into CATSRGEGNQPQHF. The full variable domain, rest sourced from reference TRBV15 and TRBJ1-5, is DAMVIQNPRYQVTQFGKPVTLSCSQTLNHNVMYWYQQKSSQAPKLLFHYYDKDFNNEADTPDNFQSRRPNTSFCFLDIRSPGLGDTAMYLCATSRGEGNQPQHFGDGTRLSIL.

The V call is TRBV3-1 (or the pseudogene TRBV3-2), the J call TRBJ2-3, with TRBD2 matching 9 bases. Germline trimming cut 0 bases from V and 5 bases from J; bases unmatched to any gene: 9. This CDR3 has 17 amino acids. The germline V gene encodes CDR1 LGHDT and CDR2 YNNKEL (reference sequence). The CDR3: CASSQDSLAGVGDTQYF. In nucleotides, the CDR3 is TGTGCCAGCAGCCAAGATTCCTTAGCGGGAGTTGGAGATACGCAGTATTTT.

The rearrangement joins TRBV12-3 or TRBV12-4 to TRBJ1-2; D is unclear. This CDR3 contains 13 residues. The V gene lost 3 bases and the J gene lost 4 bases, with 9 bases spanning the gap. CDR3 in amino acids: CASSFSLLYGYTF. The CDR3 region has the DNA TGTGCCAGCAGTTTCAGTCTTCTCTATGGCTACACCTTC.

The chain recombines TRBV2 with TRBJ2-7; D call uncertain. V was trimmed by 2 bases and J by 3 bases, leaving 5 bases between them. This CDR3 spans 12 amino acids. Germline CDR1 is SNHLY and CDR2 is FYNNEI. The CDR3 DNA reads as TGTGCCAGCAGTGAACAGAACTACGAGCAGTACTTC. It translates to CASSEQNYEQYF.

The CDR3 nucleotides read TGCGCCAGCAGCTTCGAGGGGGTGAACACTGAAGCTTTCTTT. Translating it yields CASSFEGVNTEAFF. J is TRBJ1-1 and V is TRBV5-1; TRBD1 is a possible D gene (6 bases). Trimming pared 2 bases from V and 0 bases from J, leaving 8 bases between. The CDR3 has 14 residues. CDR1 is SGHRS, CDR2 YFSETQ, per germline.

This chain uses TRBV7-2 with TRBJ1-6; D is ambiguous. Trimming removed 4 bases from V and 7 bases from J, with 14 bases in between. This CDR3 comprises 15 residues. Germline V CDR1 and CDR2: SGHTA, FQGNSA. The CDR3 here is CASSSLPATNSPLHF. The CDR3 DNA sequence: TGTGCCAGCAGCTCCCTCCCAGCGACCAATTCACCCCTCCACTTT.

This clone was observed a single time. The gene calls are TRBV2 and TRBJ2-6, with D perhaps TRBD1 (5 bases). This CDR3 comprises 16 residues. The germline V gene has CDR1 SNHLY and CDR2 FYNNEI. Trimming cost V 3 bases and J 0 bases, with 9 bases left between them. The CDR3, as DNA: TGTGCCAGCAGTGAGGACATTAACTCTGGGGCCAACGTCCTGACTTTC. Its protein is CASSEDINSGANVLTF.

The chain uses TRBV19 and TRBJ2-2, with D perhaps matching TRBD1 (6 bases). Germline CDR1 and CDR2: LNHDA and SQIVND (reference sequence). V was clipped by 6 bases and J by 1 base, with 6 bases between them. This CDR3 contains 13 residues. CDR3 nucleotide sequence: TGTGCCAGTAGACAGGGGAACACCGGGGAGCTGTTTTTT. It yields the protein CASRQGNTGELFF.

V gene TRBV9 combines with J gene TRBJ1-1; 9 bases are a match to TRBD1. Trimming took 3 bases from V and 11 from J; bases not matched to a gene: 17. This CDR3 contains 16 residues. Germline values: CDR1 SGDLS, CDR2 YYNGEE. The CDR3 protein is CASSGGGGTGPGLAFF. In nucleotides, the CDR3 is TGTGCCAGCAGCGGCGGCGGCGGGACAGGGCCCGGACTGGCTTTCTTT.

The CDR3 DNA sequence: TGTGCCAGCAGCTTGGGGCCTAGCGGGAGGGCCCGAAATGAGCAGTTCTTC. Encoded protein: CASSLGPSGRARNEQFF. The chain is built from TRBV5-5 and TRBJ2-1, with TRBD2 identical over 12 bases. Germline-derived CDR1 and CDR2 are SGHKS and YYEKEE (reference sequence). J lost 7 bases, V lost 0 bases, and 8 bases had no gene match. The CDR3 runs to 17 residues. The variable domain in full, completed from reference TRBV5-5 and TRBJ2-1, reads DAGVTQSPTHLIKTRGQQVTLRCSPISGHKSVSWYQQVLGQGPQFIFQYYEKEERGRGNFPDRFSARQFPNYSSELNVNALLLGDSALYLCASSLGPSGRARNEQFFGPGTRLTVL.

CDR3 in DNA: TGCGCCAGCAGCTTGGAGACGGGGGCGAACACCGGGGAGCTGTTTTTT. Its protein is CASSLETGANTGELFF. V gene TRBV5-1 combines with J gene TRBJ2-2; D might be TRBD2 (6 bases). This CDR3 has 16 amino acids. Germline V gives CDR1 SGHRS, CDR2 YFSETQ. Trimming removed 0 bases from V and 0 bases from J, with 9 bases in between.

CDR3 bases: TGTGCCAGCTCAGGGACTTCGGGGAATTCACCCCTCCACTTT. Its protein is CASSGTSGNSPLHF. The chain links TRBV18 to TRBJ1-6; D perhaps matches TRBD1 (5 bases). V shed 5 bases and J shed 7 bases, with 12 bases lying between them. Germline V lookup: CDR1 KGHSH, CDR2 LQKENI. The CDR3 is made up of 14 amino acids.

The V call is TRBV27, the J call TRBJ1-2, with 11 bases lining up with TRBD1. Germline V gene data show CDR1 as MNHEY and CDR2 as SMNVEV (reference sequence). CDR3 length: 15 residues. Trimming at V came to 8 bases and at J to 7 bases, leaving 12 bases not matched to a gene. Here the CDR3 DNA reads TGTGCCAGCCGATCGAATAGGGACAGGGGGTTTGGCTACACCTTC. Amino acids: CASRSNRDRGFGYTF.

V and J are TRBV4-2 and TRBJ1-1; tentative D call: TRBD1 (5 bases). The CDR3 consists of 15 residues. Trimming pared 0 bases from V and 4 bases from J, leaving 12 bases between. Germline assignment: CDR1 LGHNA and CDR2 YNFKEQ. CDR3 amino acids: CASSQDWEGVTEAFF. CDR3 nucleotides: TGTGCCAGCAGCCAAGATTGGGAAGGGGTCACTGAAGCTTTCTTT.

The rearrangement joins TRBV30 to TRBJ1-6; D uncertain. The V end lost 0 bases, the J end lost 3 bases, and 9 bases lay between the germline ends. Germline values: CDR1 GTSNPN, CDR2 SVGIG (reference sequence). The CDR3 totals 15 residues. CDR3: CAWSVTELYNSPLHF. The CDR3 nucleotides are TGTGCCTGGAGTGTAACAGAGCTCTATAATTCACCCCTCCACTTT. Full variable domain (missing parts from reference TRBV30 and TRBJ1-6): SQTIHQWPATLVQPVGSPLSLECTVEGTSNPNLYWYRQAAGRGLQLLFYSVGIGQISSEVPQNLSASRPQDRQFILSSKKLLLSDSGFYLCAWSVTELYNSPLHFGNGTRLTVT.

V gene TRBV30 combines with J gene TRBJ2-3, with 7 bases matching TRBD2. V lost 4 bases and J lost 5; bases outside the gene matches: 12. CDR3 length: 15 residues. The germline CDR1 and CDR2 sequences are GTSNPN and SVGIG (reference sequence). The chain's CDR3 is CAWTRAGIGQDTQYF. The CDR3 nucleotides read TGTGCCTGGACCCGAGCGGGGATCGGGCAAGATACGCAGTATTTT.

The chain combines TRBV7-3 with TRBJ2-6, with D unclear. This CDR3 is 15 amino acids long. Trimming stripped 5 bases from V and 2 bases from J, with 10 bases between. The germline gives CDR1 SGHTA, CDR2 FQGTGA. The CDR3 here is CASSAERAGANVLTF. The CDR3 nucleotides are TGTGCCAGCAGCGCTGAGAGAGCTGGGGCCAACGTCCTGACTTTC.

The V gene is TRBV6-1, the J gene TRBJ2-4; a possible D gene is TRBD1 (6 bases). V lost 2 bases, J lost 3 bases, and 17 bases lay in between. The CDR3 has 17 amino acids. Germline V gene sequence: CDR1 MNHNS, CDR2 SASEGT. CDR3 protein: CASSELGRQVGKNIQYF. CDR3 DNA sequence: TGTGCCAGCAGTGAATTGGGTCGACAGGTGGGCAAAAACATTCAGTACTTC.

The chain employs TRBV2 and TRBJ2-1; the match to TRBD2 covers 11 bases. The junction had 13 bases not matched to a gene; V was cut back by 6 bases and J by 9 bases. The CDR3 extends over 16 amino acids. Germline V CDR1 and CDR2: SNHLY, FYNNEI. The CDR3 DNA is TGTGCCAGCAGGAGAGCCCCGGGACTAGCGGCCTTTGAGCAGTTCTTC. Its translation: CASRRAPGLAAFEQFF.

V is TRBV24-1 and J is TRBJ2-2; D ambiguous. V dropped 10 bases and J dropped 6 bases, with 20 bases sitting between them. In germline, CDR1 is KGHDR, CDR2 SFDVKD. This CDR3 spans 15 amino acids. The DNA of the CDR3 is TGTGCCACTGAGTTAGTGTCTTACGAGTCCGGGGAGCTGTTTTTT. As protein: CATELVSYESGELFF.

This clone was counted a few times. V is TRBV11-2 and J is TRBJ1-2; a weak D match, TRBD1 (5 bases). Trimming stripped 4 bases from V and 7 bases from J, with 13 bases between. The germline V gene encodes CDR1 SGHAT and CDR2 FQNNGV. The CDR3 is 13 amino acids. The CDR3 loop is CASSSRPGGGYTF. The DNA for the CDR3 is TGTGCCAGCAGCTCCCGCCCCGGGGGTGGCTACACCTTC.

This clone has only one observation. The rearrangement uses TRBV6-2 or TRBV6-3 and TRBJ2-7; D not resolved. Germline-derived CDR1 and CDR2 are MNHEY and SVGEGT. The CDR3 covers 14 residues. The V end was cut by 3 bases, the J end by 6 bases, with 15 bases between. CDR3 coding DNA: TGTGCCAGCAGTTATCTTCCCTGGAGCCTCGAGCAGTACTTC. Its translation is CASSYLPWSLEQYF.

The genes are TRBV9 and TRBJ1-3; perhaps TRBD1 as D (5 bases). CDR1 is SGDLS and CDR2 is YYNGEE in the germline V gene. The CDR3 loop spans 18 amino acids. Trimming cost V 1 base and J 1 base, with 18 bases left between them. CDR3 region: CASSVSGAGSVSGNTIYF. CDR3 DNA: TGTGCCAGCAGCGTAAGCGGGGCAGGGTCGGTATCTGGAAACACCATATATTTT. Supplemented by reference TRBV9 and TRBJ1-3, the full variable domain reads DSGVTQTPKHLITATGQRVTLRCSPRSGDLSVYWYQQSLDQGLQFLIQYYNGEERAKGNILERFSAQQFPDLHSELNLSSLELGDSALYFCASSVSGAGSVSGNTIYFGEGSWLTVV.

The chain has TRBV27 and TRBJ2-4, with TRBD1 matching over 7 bases. The trim removed 4 bases at V and 0 bases at J, leaving 6 bases unmatched. CDR1 and CDR2 (germline): MNHEY, SMNVEV (reference sequence). The CDR3 is 16 amino acids. CDR3 nucleotides: TGTGCCAGCAGTTCTGGGACAGCTCTAGCCAAAAACATTCAGTACTTC. Protein sequence: CASSSGTALAKNIQYF.

The chain couples TRBV3-1 (or the pseudogene TRBV3-2) to TRBJ1-6, with D perhaps TRBD1 (5 bases). V gave up 2 bases and J gave up 7 bases, with 9 bases separating them. Germline V lookup: CDR1 LGHDT, CDR2 YNNKEL (reference sequence). This CDR3 has 14 residues. CDR3 protein: CASSQMGLNSPLHF. The CDR3 DNA sequence: TGTGCCAGCAGCCAAATGGGACTGAATTCACCCCTCCACTTT.

A single count supports this clone. The J gene is TRBJ1-4, the V gene TRBV19; 8 bases agree with TRBD1. Germline values: CDR1 LNHDA, CDR2 SQIVND (reference sequence). V shed 7 bases and J 8 bases; nucleotides not matched to a gene: 12. The CDR3 spans 15 residues. The chain's CDR3 is CASTSFGQGGEKLFF. CDR3 in DNA: TGTGCCAGTACGTCGTTCGGACAGGGTGGCGAAAAACTGTTTTTT. Full variable domain (rest looked up from reference TRBV19 and TRBJ1-4): DGGITQSPKYLFRKEGQNVTLSCEQNLNHDAMYWYRQDPGQGLRLIYYSQIVNDFQKGDIAEGYSVSREKKESFPLTVTSAQKNPTAFYLCASTSFGQGGEKLFFGSGTQLSVL.

The V call is TRBV5-1, the J call TRBJ2-3; D gene uncertain. Trimming shortened V by 3 bases and J by 0 bases, and 8 bases separated the two germline ends. CDR1 and CDR2 from the germline V gene are SGHRS and YFSETQ. The CDR3 covers 14 residues. CDR3 sequence reads: CASSSHSSTDTQYF. Here the CDR3 DNA reads TGCGCCAGCAGCTCCCACAGTAGCACAGATACGCAGTATTTT.

J is TRBJ1-2 and V is TRBV10-3, with a tentative D call TRBD1 (6 bases). Germline-derived CDR1 and CDR2 are ENHRY and SYGVKD. The V end was cut by 5 bases, the J end by 3 bases, with 16 bases between. The CDR3 totals 15 residues. CDR3 in amino acids: CAISQPRDTDYGYTF. The CDR3 DNA reads TGTGCCATCAGTCAACCCCGGGACACCGACTATGGCTACACCTTC.

The chain is built from TRBV25-1 and TRBJ1-2, with D unresolved. CDR3 size: 13 residues. The germline gives CDR1 MGHDK, CDR2 SYGVNS. V was pared by 2 bases and J by 8 bases, with 12 bases between. CDR3 sequence: CASSEGPTGGYTF. The CDR3 region has the DNA TGTGCCAGCAGTGAAGGACCCACGGGGGGCTACACCTTC.

The chain joins TRBV7-2 to TRBJ2-7; D is possibly TRBD2 (6 bases). Deletions cut 2 bases from V and 0 bases from J, with 8 bases between. The CDR3 covers 14 residues. Germline-derived CDR1 and CDR2 are SGHTA and FQGNSA. The chain's CDR3 is CASSLTSSSYEQYF. The DNA of the CDR3 is TGTGCCAGCAGCTTAACTAGCTCCTCCTACGAGCAGTACTTC. Based on the CDR3 plus reference TRBV7-2 and TRBJ2-7, the full variable domain is GAGVSQSPSNKVTEKGKDVELRCDPISGHTALYWYRQSLGQGLEFLIYFQGNSAPDKSGLPSDRFSAERTGGSVSTLTIQRTQQEDSAVYLCASSLTSSSYEQYFGPGTRLTVT.